This T cell receptor beta chain comes out of a study of T cells after yellow fever vaccination (dated by TCRdb to about 2019). Broadly, across the study: The SMART-Seq v4 Ultra Low Input RNA kit was used to prepare libraries from fractions with low cell numbers. Two healthy male donors, one aged 18 to 29 and one aged 30 to 40 years, were included in the cohort. To follow T-cell clones before and after primary and booster YFV17D yellow fever vaccination, bulk TCR alpha and beta repertoires were sequenced over time. Blood was collected at multiple timepoints before and after primary and secondary immunization, and bulk PBMC replicates and cell subsets were isolated. What the authors observed across the whole study: Because the study included only a couple of donors, the extent to which the findings can be generalized is limited. Compared with the primary T-cell response, the secondary T-cell response was faster but weaker, reaching its peak on day 5 rather than on day 15. Most clones expanded after primary vaccination (almost 97% of CD4 and 88% of CD8) were re-detected after the booster, suggesting that broad memory maintenance occurred. Because abundant contaminating clonotypes from the bulk population could be contained in FACS-sorted repertoires, computational filtering was required. A small share of clonotypes occurred in both CD4 and CD8 compartments, likely arising from convergent recombination.

The sequencing machine was an Illumina NovaSeq 6000. TCR cDNA was synthesized by 5'RACE template switching, which introduced a universal primer site and unique molecular identifiers. Priming of cDNA synthesis was performed from both the TCR alpha and TCR beta constant segments. Library amplification used two PCR steps, and the second PCR step added sample barcodes and sequencing adapters. Sequencing of the libraries was done on either Illumina HiSeq 2500 (2x100 bp) or NovaSeq (2x150 bp). Per the source publication's procedure: MIGEC handled demultiplexing of reads and collapsing into UMI consensus sequences, while MiXCR performed V(D)J alignment. Clonotypes responding to the vaccine were identified with edgeR on replicate PBMC samples, with the criteria of FDR below 0.01 and a log2 fold change above 5 up to day 15. Each bulk clonotype received a CD4 or CD8 identity based on whether the sequenced CD4 or CD8 repertoire contained that clonotype at higher abundance. TCRdb applied fastp at Q25 and MiXCR to the public reads, then kept only in-frame beta chains. All rows with the same CDR3 protein become a single entry with the most common DNA and genes. These V and J calls derive from TCRdb rather than the authors' analysis. The sample data list 250,000 or so distinct CDR3 sequences, and more than 3.5% of these were observed just once. Of the sample, about 19% falls within the top ten clones.

In the paper's terms, the treatment or condition label means: live attenuated yellow fever vaccine strain. At each blood-draw timepoint, two biological replicates of bulk PBMCs were collected. PBMCs were isolated from peripheral blood using a standard Ficoll-Paque protocol. RNA was extracted with TriZol from bulk PBMCs, CD4 and CD8 fractions, and dextramer-positive and dextramer-negative fractions. Germline trimming: 6 bases from V, 3 bases from J; junction bases outside gene matches: 6. The CDR3 runs 15 amino acids, cysteine and phenylalanine included. Only CDR3 DNA remains: 45 bases, in frame from the first base. There are many counts of this clonotype. This receptor's antigen is unknown. Per-nucleotide qualities are absent, and no much larger clonotype sits a single base away.

The material was PBMCs, obtained 15 days after the yellow fever booster vaccination. The V and J genes are TRBV12-3 or TRBV12-4 and TRBJ1-3; 9 central bases correspond to TRBD1. This sequence was found in a young man who received the YFV17D yellow fever vaccine. Here the CDR3 is given as CASRTQGAGGNTIYF. The DNA is as follows: TGTGCCAGCAGGACACAGGGGGCAGGTGGAAACACCATATATTTT.